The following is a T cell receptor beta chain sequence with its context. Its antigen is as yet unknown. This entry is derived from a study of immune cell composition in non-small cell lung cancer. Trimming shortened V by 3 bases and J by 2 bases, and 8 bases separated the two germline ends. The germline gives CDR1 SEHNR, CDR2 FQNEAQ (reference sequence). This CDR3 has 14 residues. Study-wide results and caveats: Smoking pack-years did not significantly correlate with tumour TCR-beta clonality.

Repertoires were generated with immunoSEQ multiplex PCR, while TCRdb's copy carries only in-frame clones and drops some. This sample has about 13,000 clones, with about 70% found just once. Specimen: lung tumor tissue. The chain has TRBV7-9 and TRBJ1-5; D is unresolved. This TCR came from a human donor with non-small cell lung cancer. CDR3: CASSFSGGNQPQHF. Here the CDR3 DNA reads TGTGCCAGCAGCTTTTCCGGAGGCAATCAGCCCCAGCATTTT.